There are a few counts of the clone carrying this TCR beta chain. Primers used in a second PCR of about 6 to 12 cycles were a sample-barcoded 5' primer and a J-beta primer mix. Researchers report that each sample yielded at least 2.5 million CDR3-containing paired-end reads. Via MiXCR, TCRdb re-called the 5' RACE reads, giving one row per CDR3 protein. The sample has over 1,300,000 distinct CDR3 sequences, 59% seen once; the top ten hold about 6.3%. Trimming took 1 base from V and 4 from J; bases not matched to a gene: 3. There are 14 residues in the CDR3. The germline gives CDR1 LGHDT, CDR2 YNNKEL (reference sequence). Samples each had at least 6 micrograms of total RNA extracted. This sample is drawn from a study of blood T cells in healthy people across ages.

Sequenced material: blood. The chain links TRBV3-1 to TRBJ2-7; 8 nucleotides agree with TRBD2. The clonotype was recovered from a man aged 18 to 35 in good health. The CDR3 bases are TGTGCCAGCAGCCAAGCGGGAGGGATATACGAGCAGTACTTC. This gives the protein CASSQAGGIYEQYF.